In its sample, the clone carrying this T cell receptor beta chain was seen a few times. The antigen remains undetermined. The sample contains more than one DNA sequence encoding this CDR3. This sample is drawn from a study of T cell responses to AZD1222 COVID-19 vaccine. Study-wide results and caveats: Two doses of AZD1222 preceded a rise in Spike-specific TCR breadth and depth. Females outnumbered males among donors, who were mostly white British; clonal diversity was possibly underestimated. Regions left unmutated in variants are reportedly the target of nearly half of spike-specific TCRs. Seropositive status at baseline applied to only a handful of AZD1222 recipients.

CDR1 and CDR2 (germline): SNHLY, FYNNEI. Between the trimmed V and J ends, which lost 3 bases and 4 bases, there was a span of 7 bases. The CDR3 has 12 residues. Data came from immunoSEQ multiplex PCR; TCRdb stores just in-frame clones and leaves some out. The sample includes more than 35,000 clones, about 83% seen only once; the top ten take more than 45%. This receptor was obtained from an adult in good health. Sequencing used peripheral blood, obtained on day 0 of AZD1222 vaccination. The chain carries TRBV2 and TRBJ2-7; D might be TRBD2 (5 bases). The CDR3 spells CASSDRGYEQYF. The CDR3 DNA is TGTGCCAGCAGTGACCGAGGGTACGAGCAGTACTTC.